These 9 T cell receptor beta chains were sequenced from one sample in a study of blood T cells in healthy people across ages. Alongside a J-beta primer mix, a sample-barcoded 5' primer served in a second PCR lasting about 7 to 12 cycles. A single record per CDR3 protein comes from TCRdb applying MiXCR to the 5' RACE reads. The sample includes about 1.8 million distinct CDR3 sequences, about 50% of them seen just once. The sample comprised blood. The receptors originated from a woman between 40 and 50 years old in good health.

The chain carries TRBV3-1 and TRBJ1-2; D is ambiguous. With 0 bases removed from V and 3 bases from J, the gap between germline ends came to 11 bases. Germline V gene lookup returns CDR1 LGHDT and CDR2 YNNKEL (reference sequence). The CDR3 loop spans 15 amino acids. CDR3 coding DNA: TGTGCCAGCAGCCAAGATGTGGTGTCGGACTATGGCTACACCTTC. The encoded protein is CASSQDVVSDYGYTF.

In the case of this clonotype: An end of the junction differs from the germline gene, which may be a read error. The J gene is TRBJ2-1, the V gene TRBV7-2; weak D call: TRBD1 (5 bases). The germline gives CDR1 SGHTA, CDR2 FQGNSA. The CDR3 length is 14 residues. The CDR3 coding sequence is TGTGCCAGCAGCGTAGCTGGCAGGGCTAGGGAGCAGTTCTTC. Encoded protein: CASSVAGRAREQFF. Full variable domain (outside the CDR3, taken from reference TRBV7-2 and TRBJ2-1): GAGVSQSPSNKVTEKGKDVELRCDPISGHTALYWYRQSLGQGLEFLIYFQGNSAPDKSGLPSDRFSAERTGGSVSTLTIQRTQQEDSAVYLCASSVAGRAREQFFGPGTRLTVL.

V usage is TRBV7-3 and J usage is TRBJ2-6; TRBD1 is a possible D gene (5 bases). The CDR3 runs 17 residues. V lost 5 bases and J 2 bases, leaving 16 bases between the germline ends. CDR1 SGHTA and CDR2 FQGTGA come from the germline V gene. The CDR3 sequence is CASSLVQGGAGANVLTF. CDR3 nucleotide sequence: TGTGCCAGCAGCCTAGTTCAGGGTGGGGCTGGGGCCAACGTCCTGACTTTC.

J is TRBJ1-4 and V is TRBV2; 8 positions agree with TRBD1. CDR1 is SNHLY and CDR2 is FYNNEI in the germline V gene. The CDR3 totals 15 residues. The V gene end was trimmed by 2 bases and the J gene end by 8 bases; junction bases not matched to a gene: 7. The CDR3 nucleotides are TGTGCCAGCAGTGAAAAGACAGGGGAAGACGAAAAACTGTTTTTT. This sequence encodes CASSEKTGEDEKLFF.

A remark on this clonotype: Compared with germline, one end of the junction differs, possibly owing to a read error. V is TRBV9 and J is TRBJ2-1; D is perhaps TRBD2 (6 bases). The CDR3 consists of 15 residues. Germline V gene data show CDR1 as SGDLS and CDR2 as YYNGEE. This CDR3 is CAGSVTGVVYNEQFF. The CDR3 DNA is TGTGCCGGCAGCGTCACGGGGGTCGTCTACAATGAGCAGTTCTTC.

The chain employs TRBV6-2 or TRBV6-3 and TRBJ2-6; 8 positions match TRBD1. Germline V gene lookup returns CDR1 MNHEY and CDR2 SVGEGT. Trimming cost V 6 bases and J 2 bases; bases outside gene matches: 6. The CDR3 extends over 16 amino acids. The chain's CDR3 is CASRDRGTAGANVLTF. CDR3 coding DNA: TGTGCCAGCAGAGACAGGGGAACGGCTGGGGCCAACGTCCTGACTTTC.

The J gene is TRBJ2-5, the V gene TRBV3-1, with 11 bases matching TRBD2. The V gene end was trimmed by 3 bases and the J gene end by 3 bases; junction bases not matched to a gene: 6. The CDR3 is 16 residues long. The germline gives CDR1 LGHDT, CDR2 YNNKEL (reference sequence). The DNA of the CDR3 is TGTGCCAGCAGCCACACAACTAGCGGGGGAAAAGAGACCCAGTACTTC. Its protein product is CASSHTTSGGKETQYF.

The rearrangement links TRBV6-2 or TRBV6-3 to TRBJ1-5; possible D gene TRBD1, 6 bases. The CDR3 totals 11 residues. CDR1 is MNHEY, CDR2 SVGEGT, per germline. Trimming removed 6 bases at V and 11 bases at J, with 11 bases between. The DNA of the CDR3 is TGTGCCAGCAGACAGGGCACGACCCAGCATTTT. Its translation: CASRQGTTQHF.

CDR3 loop: CASSLIWGREYEQYF. Written as DNA, the CDR3 is TGTGCCAGCAGCTTAATTTGGGGGAGAGAGTACGAGCAGTACTTC. V is TRBV11-2 and J is TRBJ2-7; D tentatively reads TRBD1 or TRBD2 (5 bases each). CDR1 and CDR2 (germline): SGHAT, FQNNGV. Trimming cost V 2 bases and J 4 bases, with 15 bases left between them. The CDR3 is 15 amino acids.